The 14 T cell receptor beta chains reported below all come from one sample, sequenced in a study of shared clonotypes between healthy human individuals. TCRdb's table, derived via immunoSEQ multiplex PCR, lists solely in-frame clones and lacks some. Altogether about 2,100,000 clones are present, more than 85% being singletons, with the ten largest covering under 2%. As defined, naive CD8 cells were CD45RO-negative and positively selected for CCR7, with terminally differentiated effector memory CD45RA+ cells excluded. The sequenced material came from naive CD8+ T cells from PBMCs. The receptors were sampled from a man aged 18 to 35 in good health. Some clones in this sample may be carry-over from other donors' samples.

Note on this clone: The sample carries other DNA sequences with the same CDR3. This chain uses TRBV28 with TRBJ2-7; D is tentatively TRBD1 or TRBD2 (5 bases each). CDR3 size: 14 residues. V was cut by 4 bases and J by 2 bases, with 12 bases left in between. From germline, CDR1 is MDHEN and CDR2 SYDVKM. The CDR3 reads CASSSRDGAYEQYF. The CDR3 DNA reads TGTGCCAGCAGTTCCCGGGACGGGGCCTACGAGCAGTACTTC.

This chain uses TRBV9 with TRBJ1-3, with a possible D match to TRBD1 (6 bases). V was cut by 0 bases and J by 4 bases, with 11 bases left in between. This CDR3 is built from 15 residues. Per the germline V gene, CDR1 is SGDLS and CDR2 is YYNGEE. In DNA form, the CDR3 reads TGTGCCAGCAGCGTAGATGCCAGGGGCGGAAACACCATATATTTT. It translates to CASSVDARGGNTIYF. The entire variable domain, with the rest obtained from reference TRBV9 and TRBJ1-3, is as follows: DSGVTQTPKHLITATGQRVTLRCSPRSGDLSVYWYQQSLDQGLQFLIQYYNGEERAKGNILERFSAQQFPDLHSELNLSSLELGDSALYFCASSVDARGGNTIYFGEGSWLTVV.

V is TRBV5-6 and J is TRBJ2-7, with D tentatively TRBD1 or TRBD2 (5 bases each). There are 13 residues in the CDR3. Trimming stripped 7 bases from V and 5 bases from J, with 16 bases between. Per germline, CDR1 SGHDT and CDR2 YYEEEE. The CDR3 spells CASGPGRRNEQYF. The CDR3 coding sequence is TGTGCCAGCGGACCGGGACGGCGGAACGAGCAGTACTTC.

The chain uses TRBV6-5 and TRBJ2-7; 11 bases are a match to TRBD2. V shed 8 bases, J shed 3 bases, and the junction held 6 bases outside the gene matches. The CDR3 is 14 amino acids. Germline V gene lookup returns CDR1 MNHEY and CDR2 SVGAGI. CDR3 in amino acids: CASSTSGGGYEQYF. DNA for the CDR3: TGTGCCAGCTCAACTAGCGGGGGAGGCTACGAGCAGTACTTC.

Turning to this clone: In the same sample, other DNA sequences code for this CDR3. The chain links TRBV27 to TRBJ2-7; 8 nucleotides align to TRBD2. Germline lookup yields CDR1 MNHEY and CDR2 SMNVEV (reference sequence). This CDR3 comprises 15 residues. The V and J ends lost 8 bases and 0 bases, in that order; junction bases with no gene match: 9. The CDR3 DNA is TGTGCCAGCTCAGCCAAACTAGCGGCCTCCTACGAGCAGTACTTC. Its protein product is CASSAKLAASYEQYF.

J is TRBJ1-5 and V is TRBV19, with D tentatively TRBD1 (5 bases). The CDR3 sequence is 15 residues long. V lost 3 bases to trimming and J lost 1 base, with 10 bases between them. From germline, CDR1 is LNHDA and CDR2 SQIVND (reference sequence). CDR3 protein: CASSMGVVSNQPQHF. The CDR3 nucleotides read TGTGCCAGTAGTATGGGGGTAGTGAGCAATCAGCCCCAGCATTTT.

The genes are TRBV15 and TRBJ1-5; perhaps TRBD1 as D (6 bases). Per germline, CDR1 LNHNV and CDR2 YYDKDF (reference sequence). The CDR3 is 17 amino acids. The ends were cut back, 3 bases at V and 2 bases at J, with 17 bases in the middle. CDR3 residues: CATSSEWAGARNQPQHF. In DNA, the CDR3 is TGTGCCACCAGCAGTGAGTGGGCAGGGGCCCGCAATCAGCCCCAGCATTTT.

The V and J genes are TRBV15 and TRBJ2-7; 7 bases map to TRBD2. J was trimmed by 3 bases and V by 0 bases; bases with no gene match: 5. This CDR3 comprises 15 residues. CDR1 is LNHNV and CDR2 is YYDKDF in the germline V gene (reference sequence). DNA for the CDR3: TGTGCCACCAGCAGAGAAGCGGGATCCCTCTACGAGCAGTACTTC. Its translation: CATSREAGSLYEQYF.

The chain recombines TRBV5-1 with TRBJ1-2; the D gene is possibly TRBD1 (5 bases). The CDR3 sequence is 13 residues long. The V gene lost 1 base and the J gene lost 8 bases, with 12 bases spanning the gap. Germline lookup yields CDR1 SGHRS and CDR2 YFSETQ. CDR3 DNA sequence: TGCGCCAGCAGCTTGACAGGCCACGAGGGCTACACCTTC. Translating gives CASSLTGHEGYTF.

CDR3: CSVDLAGVGYGYTF. The DNA of the CDR3 is TGCAGCGTTGATTTGGCAGGGGTGGGTTATGGCTACACCTTC. This sequence joins TRBV29-1 and TRBJ1-2; possible D gene TRBD1, 6 bases. V dropped 3 bases and J dropped 5 bases, with 16 bases sitting between them. The CDR3 runs 14 residues. CDR1 is SQVTM and CDR2 is ANQGSEA in the germline V gene.

The chain recombines TRBV7-8 with TRBJ1-4; TRBD1 matches at 9 bases. The CDR3 covers 15 residues. V lost 1 base to trimming and J lost 8 bases; unmatched junction nucleotides: 5. The germline V gene has CDR1 SGHVS and CDR2 FQNEAQ. CDR3 sequence: CASSLVGQGGEKLFF. CDR3 coding DNA: TGTGCCAGCAGCTTAGTGGGACAGGGTGGAGAAAAACTGTTTTTT.

Details on this clone: The sample contains more than one DNA sequence encoding this CDR3. The rearrangement uses TRBV27 and TRBJ2-7; D remains unclear. The V and J ends lost 0 bases and 0 bases respectively, with 3 bases between them. Germline V gene data show CDR1 as MNHEY and CDR2 as SMNVEV (reference sequence). The CDR3 contains 13 residues. Written as DNA, the CDR3 is TGTGCCAGCAGTTTATCACACTCCTACGAGCAGTACTTC. Protein product: CASSLSHSYEQYF.

The J gene is TRBJ2-7, the V gene TRBV5-6, with 8 bases that match TRBD1. CDR1 is SGHDT and CDR2 is YYEEEE in the germline V gene. The junction had 1 base not matched to a gene; V was cut back by 3 bases and J by 5 bases. CDR3 size: 12 residues. For the CDR3, the DNA is TGTGCCAGCAGCTCGGACAGGGACGAGCAGTACTTC. Translated, it gives CASSSDRDEQYF.

This clone came up a few times. V is TRBV30 and J is TRBJ1-1, with D maybe TRBD1 (6 bases). The germline V and J ends were trimmed by 2 bases and 5 bases, with 9 bases remaining between them. This CDR3 is built from 12 residues. Germline values: CDR1 GTSNPN, CDR2 SVGIG (reference sequence). This chain's CDR3 is CAWSWGATEAFF. The CDR3 nucleotides read TGTGCCTGGAGTTGGGGGGCTACTGAAGCTTTCTTT.